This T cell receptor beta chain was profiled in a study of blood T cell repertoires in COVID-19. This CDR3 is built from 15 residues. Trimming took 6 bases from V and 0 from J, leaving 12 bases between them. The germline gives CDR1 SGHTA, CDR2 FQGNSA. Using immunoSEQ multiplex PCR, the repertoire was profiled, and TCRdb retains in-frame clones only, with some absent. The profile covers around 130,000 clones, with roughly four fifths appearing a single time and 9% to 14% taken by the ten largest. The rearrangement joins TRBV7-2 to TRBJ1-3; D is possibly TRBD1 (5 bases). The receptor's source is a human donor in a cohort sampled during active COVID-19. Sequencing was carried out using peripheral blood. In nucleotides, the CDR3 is TGTGCCAGCAGGTTGACGGGGGGCTCTGGAAACACCATATATTTT. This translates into CASRLTGGSGNTIYF.